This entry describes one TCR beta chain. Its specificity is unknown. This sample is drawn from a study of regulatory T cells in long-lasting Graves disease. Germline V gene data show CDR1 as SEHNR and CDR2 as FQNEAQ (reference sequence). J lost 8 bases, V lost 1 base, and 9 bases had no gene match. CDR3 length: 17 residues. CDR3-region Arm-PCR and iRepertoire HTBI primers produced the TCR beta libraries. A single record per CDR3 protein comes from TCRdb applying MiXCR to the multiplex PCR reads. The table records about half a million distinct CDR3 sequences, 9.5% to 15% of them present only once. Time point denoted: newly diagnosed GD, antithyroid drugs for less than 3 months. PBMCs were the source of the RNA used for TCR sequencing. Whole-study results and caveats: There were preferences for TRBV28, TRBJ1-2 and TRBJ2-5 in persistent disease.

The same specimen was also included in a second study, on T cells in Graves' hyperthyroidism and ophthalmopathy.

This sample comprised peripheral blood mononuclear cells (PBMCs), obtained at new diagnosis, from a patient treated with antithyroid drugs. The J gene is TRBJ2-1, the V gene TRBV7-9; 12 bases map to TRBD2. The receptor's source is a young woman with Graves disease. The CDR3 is CASSLVLAGGPGYEQFF. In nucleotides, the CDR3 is TGTGCCAGCAGCTTAGTCCTAGCGGGAGGGCCCGGGTATGAGCAGTTCTTC.